Listed here is a single T cell receptor beta chain. Its binding antigen is unknown. Per-base qualities were not stored, and no clone one base away is much larger. Sequencing was performed on an Illumina NovaSeq 6000. TCRalpha and TCRbeta cDNA libraries were built by 5'RACE with constant-segment primers, adding sample barcodes and unique molecular identifiers. Trizol reagent was used to extract RNA from every sample. Library amplification was performed in two PCR steps, and a second sample barcode and Illumina TruSeq adapters were introduced in the second step. Libraries were sequenced on an Illumina NovaSeq with 2 x 150 bp paired-end reads. Per the source publication's procedure: Reads were demultiplexed and collapsed into UMI-guided consensus sequences with migec v1.2.7. Using mixcr v2.1.11, UMI consensuses were aligned to TRA and TRB V and J templates and then assembled into clonotypes. Expanded or contracted clonotypes were those called significant by both edgeR and NoisET, with noise models trained on biological replicates. For edgeR calls, a false discovery rate-adjusted p below 0.01 and a log2 fold-change threshold of 1 were applied. PCA with hierarchical clustering of max-normalized trajectories of the 1000 most abundant clonotypes was used as exploratory dynamics analysis. Each responding clone was given a CD4 or CD8 phenotype based on the CD4+ and CD8+ repertoires, which had been sequenced separately. TCRdb reanalyzed the raw reads on its own, using fastp at Q25 for trimming and MiXCR for clone calling, and kept in-frame beta chains. Rows with one shared CDR3 protein collapse into an entry with the most common genes and DNA. The V and J calls follow TCRdb's processing rather than the paper's. The sample records approximately 390,000 distinct CDR3 sequences, about 16% of which are singletons. Approximately 21% of the sample is in the top ten clones.

The source of the sample is a study of T-cell memory formation after mild COVID-19 (dated by TCRdb to the early 2020s). Describing the broader study: TCR sequence clusters from the two donors were found to be largely donor specific. T-cell clones expanding and contracting after mild COVID-19 in a couple of donors were tracked by longitudinal TCRalpha and TCRbeta repertoire sequencing. The cohort was made up of two young adult volunteers, one female and one male, who were previously healthy. Study-wide findings and limitations: Contracting CD4+ clones appeared mostly in the CM and EM memory subsets, whereas CD8+ clones were enriched in EMRA. The study included only a couple of mild cases, and larger cohorts that include severe cases with pre-infection samples were judged to be necessary. Some responding clones were found in pre-infection memory, which suggests that pre-existing cross-reactive memory T cells took part in the SARS-CoV-2 response. Balanced CD4/CD8 phenotypes were observed for clones contracting from day 15 to 85, whereas a bias towards CD4+ was observed for a second wave of clones expanding from day 15 to 37. Whether the second-wave clones peaking on day 37 were SARS-CoV-2 specific was not confirmed.

PBMCs were isolated by Ficoll-Paque density gradient centrifugation. Deletion took 0 bases off V and 4 bases off J, with a span of 8 bases between the germline ends. Via the germline V gene, CDR1 is SGDLS and CDR2 YYNGEE. Taken from cysteine to phenylalanine, the CDR3 has 14 residues. Solely the CDR3 DNA is kept, with 42 bases framed from the first base. This sequence uses TRBV9 and TRBJ2-4; possibly the D gene is TRBD2, per 6 matching bases. Sequenced material: PBMCs or a T cell subset sorted from them (not recorded which). This TCR was sampled from a man aged 18 to 29 who had mild COVID-19 (a few samples of this study predate the infection). The sample titles of this study are shuffled in the database, so cell type and time point are left out; the donor was told from shared clones. The DNA sequence follows: TGTGCCAGCAGCGTAGGGGGGACTAAAAACATTCAGTACTTC. Translated, this is CASSVGGTKNIQYF.